These T cell receptor beta chains were read from a single sample in a study of T cell repertoires in cytomegalovirus infection. No antigens are known for them. TCRdb analysed the reads with MiXCR anew, one entry per CDR3 protein. The sample has 400,000 to 600,000 distinct CDR3 sequences; approximately 40% are singletons. The material sequenced was cultured PBMCs, taken from culture after CMV antigen stimulation. These receptors came from a human donor in good health (CMV status not recorded). Some clones in this sample may be carry-over from other donors' samples. The CDR3 runs from the conserved cysteine through the conserved F or W. The D gene is left open where the match is weak. Clone size is stated in some rows and not others, as once, few, many or a class when expanded.

TRBV12-3/TRBV12-4	NA	NA	TRBJ2-3	TGTACCAGCAGTTTGGGGACCACTTCTAGCACAGATACGCAGTATTTT	CTSSLGTTSSTDTQYF
TRBV7-2	few	TRBD2	TRBJ2-3	TGTGCCAGCAGCTTGGCAAGCGGGAGAGGTGATACGCAGTATTTT	CASSLASGRGDTQYF
TRBV28	NA	NA	TRBJ2-1	TGTGCCAGCAGCGCCTCCGAGGGGGATGAGCAGTTCTTC	CASSASEGDEQFF
TRBV2	NA	TRBD2	TRBJ2-5	TGTGCCAGCAGTGATAGCAGGAGCGGGGGATACCAAGAGACCCAGTACTTC	CASSDSRSGGYQETQYF
TRBV14	NA	NA	TRBJ2-2	TGTGCCAGCAGCACCCGACAGACCGGGGAGCTGTTTTTT	CASSTRQTGELFF
TRBV20-1	few	NA	TRBJ1-6	TGCAGTGCTAGTTATGGGGCCGATTCACCCCTCCACTTT	CSASYGADSPLHF
TRBV6-1	NA	NA	TRBJ2-7	TGTGCCAGCAGTCCCCCCGGGAGTCGGAACTACGAGCAGTACTTC	CASSPPGSRNYEQYF
TRBV12-3/TRBV12-4	NA	NA	TRBJ1-1	TGTGCCAGCAGTTCCGCTAATCAGGGGGAAGCTTTCTTT	CASSSANQGEAFF
TRBV4-3	NA	NA	TRBJ2-2	TGCGCCAGCAGCCAAATTGTCGGGACTAACACCGGGGAGCTGTTTTTT	CASSQIVGTNTGELFF
TRBV6-6	few	TRBD2	TRBJ2-7	TGTGCCAGCAGTAAAGGACTAGCGGGAGATGAGCAGTACTTC	CASSKGLAGDEQYF
TRBV7-8	NA	TRBD2	TRBJ2-7	TGTGCCAGCAGCCGTACGATAGCGGGAGGAATCTACGAGCAGTACTTC	CASSRTIAGGIYEQYF
TRBV6-2/TRBV6-3	few	NA	TRBJ2-7	TGTGCCAGCAGTTATGAACTGAGGACCTACGAGCAGTACTTC	CASSYELRTYEQYF
TRBV5-4	NA	NA	TRBJ2-1	TGTGCCAGCAGCTCAGGGACGGACCGGAGCAATGAGCAGTTCTTC	CASSSGTDRSNEQFF
TRBV7-6	NA	TRBD2	TRBJ2-3	TGTGCCAGCTCCATTAGCGGGACCCGCACAGATACGCAGTATTTT	CASSISGTRTDTQYF
TRBV7-2	few	NA	TRBJ2-1	TGTGCCAGCAGCCCCCATCCTGGACAATACAATGAGCAGTTCTTC	CASSPHPGQYNEQFF
TRBV19	few	NA	TRBJ2-7	TGTGCCAGTACCCTTACTGACACATACTTCTACGAGCAGTACTTC	CASTLTDTYFYEQYF
TRBV12-3/TRBV12-4	NA	TRBD1	TRBJ2-1	TGTGCCAGCAGCTTTCAGGACAGGGGATACAATGAGCAGTTCTTC	CASSFQDRGYNEQFF
TRBV12-3/TRBV12-4	few	NA	TRBJ2-7	TGTGCCAGCACCCCAGGGGGGGGGAGGGTCCACGAGCAGTACTTC	CASTPGGGRVHEQYF
TRBV11-2	NA	NA	TRBJ2-3	TGTGCCAGCAGCCAGGACCATAGCACAGATACGCAGTATTTT	CASSQDHSTDTQYF
TRBV20-1	few	NA	TRBJ2-7	TGCAGTGCTAGAGACCTACAGGACACCACATCCTACTTC	CSARDLQDTTSYF
TRBV19	NA	NA	TRBJ2-4	TGTGCCAGTAGTATTTCCATGGGTATAGCCAAAAACATTCAGTACTTC	CASSISMGIAKNIQYF
TRBV7-2	few	NA	TRBJ2-4	TGTGCCAGCAGCCCCTCTGGGACGAGGAACATTCAGTACTTC	CASSPSGTRNIQYF
TRBV7-3	NA	NA	TRBJ1-6	TGTGCCAGCAGCTCTCAGAGCGGGACTTCACCCCTCCACTTT	CASSSQSGTSPLHF
TRBV7-9	NA	TRBD1	TRBJ1-2	TGTGCCAGCAGCGAAGGTCCGGGACAGATCTATGGCTACACCTTC	CASSEGPGQIYGYTF
TRBV7-2	few	NA	TRBJ2-7	TGTGCCAGCAGCCAGGGAGCAGGAGCGACCTACGAGCAGTACTTC	CASSQGAGATYEQYF
TRBV4-3	once	NA	TRBJ2-3	TGCGCCAGCAGCCAAGGCCTCCTGACCCAGAGCACAGATACGCAGTATTTT	CASSQGLLTQSTDTQYF
TRBV7-9	NA	NA	TRBJ2-5	TGTGCCAGCACCCCAGGAGGGGCCCAAGAGACCCAGTACTTC	CASTPGGAQETQYF
TRBV11-2	NA	NA	TRBJ1-2	TGTGCCAGCAGCCCCCTTGGGACGGCTAACTATGGCTACACCTTC	CASSPLGTANYGYTF
TRBV7-2	NA	NA	TRBJ1-6	TGTGCCAGCAGCCCGGACAAAAATTCACCCCTCCACTTT	CASSPDKNSPLHF
TRBV7-9	NA	TRBD2	TRBJ2-7	TGTGCCAGCAGCTTACGAGCGGGAGGGCCGTATGGCGAGCAGTACTTC	CASSLRAGGPYGEQYF
TRBV9	once	TRBD2	TRBJ2-3	TGTGCCAGCAGCGGTAGCGGGAGTAGCGCCTCTAGCACAGATACGCAGTATTTT	CASSGSGSSASSTDTQYF
TRBV27	once	TRBD1	TRBJ2-2	TGTGCCAGCAGTTCCTGGACAGGGAGCATGGTGAACACCGGGGAGCTGTTTTTT	CASSSWTGSMVNTGELFF
TRBV6-6	NA	TRBD1	TRBJ2-7	TGTGCCAGCAGTTACTGGACAGGGGACCCCTACGAGCAGTACTTC	CASSYWTGDPYEQYF
TRBV20-1	NA	NA	TRBJ1-1	TGCAGTGCTAGCGGCATGTTCCCGACTGAAGCTTTCTTT	CSASGMFPTEAFF
TRBV5-4	NA	NA	TRBJ2-3	TGTGCCAGCAGCCCGGTTGGAAGCACAGATACGCAGTATTTT	CASSPVGSTDTQYF
TRBV19	NA	TRBD2	TRBJ2-1	TGTGCCAGTAACGACGGGACTAGCGGGAGGGCGGATGAGCAGTTCTTC	CASNDGTSGRADEQFF
TRBV4-2	NA	TRBD2	TRBJ2-7	TGTGCCAGCAGCCAAAGCACTAGCGGGGAGGATGACGAGCAGTACTTC	CASSQSTSGEDDEQYF
TRBV7-7	few	TRBD2	TRBJ2-1	TGTGCCAGCAGCTCCCACAGAACCGGGACTAACCCCAGGAGGTCCAATGAGCAGTTCTTC	CASSSHRTGTNPRRSNEQFF
TRBV7-2	NA	NA	TRBJ1-1	TGTGCCAGCACCACTGGACGGAGGAACACTGAAGCTTTCTTT	CASTTGRRNTEAFF
TRBV28	NA	TRBD1	TRBJ2-1	TGTGCCAGCAGTTTACGTGGGACAGGGCGTAAGTTCTTC	CASSLRGTGRKFF
TRBV12-3/TRBV12-4	few	NA	TRBJ2-2	TGTGCCAGCAGTTTAGCGGTGACTAGGACGAACACCGGGGAGCTGTTTTTT	CASSLAVTRTNTGELFF
TRBV7-9	few	NA	TRBJ2-5	TGTGCCAGCAGCTCCAAGGGAGGAGTGCAAGAGACCCAGTACTTC	CASSSKGGVQETQYF
TRBV11-2	NA	NA	TRBJ1-1	TGTGCCAGCAGCTTAGATCCCCAGGCGGTCTTCTTT	CASSLDPQAVFF
TRBV7-2	NA	NA	TRBJ2-2	TGTGCCAGCAGCCCTCTCAGTAGGACCGCGGCCGGGGAGCTGTTTTTT	CASSPLSRTAAGELFF